These 9 T cell receptor beta chains share one sample of origin, sequenced in a study of tumor and adjacent non-tumor tissue in lung cancer. A modified ARM-PCR protocol with three rounds of nested PCR amplified TCRbeta. TCRdb called the multiplex PCR reads again in MiXCR, with one record for every CDR3 protein. Here the sample spans approximately 130,000 distinct CDR3 sequences, roughly 64% being singletons. This sample's RNA came from whole unsorted tissue. The sample consisted of lung tumor tissue. These receptors were collected from a young man with non-small cell lung cancer.

J is TRBJ2-5 and V is TRBV7-9, with TRBD2 as a possible D gene (7 bases). The CDR3 covers 12 residues. The germline V and J ends were trimmed by 8 bases and 5 bases, with 12 bases remaining between them. Germline loops: CDR1 SEHNR, CDR2 FQNEAQ (reference sequence). This CDR3 is CASDGGLETQYF. The CDR3 DNA is TGTGCCAGCGACGGGGGGCTGGAGACCCAGTACTTC.

Many counts were recorded for this clonotype. V and J are TRBV6-1 and TRBJ1-5, with D perhaps TRBD1 (6 bases). The CDR3 contains 15 residues. The V gene lost 1 base and the J gene lost 9 bases, with 16 bases spanning the gap. The V gene's germline CDR1 is MNHNS and CDR2 SASEGT. CDR3 sequence (DNA): TGTGCCAGCAGTGAAGAGGGGGGGCCCAAGTGGCCCCAGCATTTT. The encoded protein is CASSEEGGPKWPQHF.

Details on this clonotype: At one boundary the junction diverges from the germline segment, which might be a read error. The CDR3: CASIGWTSGGWDTHYF. Written as DNA, the CDR3 is TGTGCCAGCATCGGGTGGACTAGCGGGGGATGGGATACGCACTATTTT. The J gene is TRBJ2-3, the V gene TRBV6-2 or TRBV6-3, with TRBD2 matching 13 bases. The CDR3 has 16 amino acids. Germline V gene lookup returns CDR1 MNHEY and CDR2 SVGEGT.

Turning to this clonotype: This may arise from a read error, as a much more abundant clone is one base away. This rearrangement joins TRBV6-5 to TRBJ2-1; 8 bases fit TRBD1. CDR3 length: 13 residues. Unmatched junction bases numbered 13, after V lost 6 bases and J lost 15 bases. Germline V gene data show CDR1 as MNHEY and CDR2 as SVGAGI. CDR3 DNA: TGTGCCAGCAGACGCGGAGGGACAGGATATCGGTTCTTC. Its translation: CASRRGGTGYRFF.

This clonotype has a count of ten or more. The chain combines TRBV7-2 with TRBJ2-7; D ambiguous. Germline CDR1 SGHTA, CDR2 FQGNSA. This CDR3 region has 14 residues. Trimming shortened V by 0 bases and J by 2 bases, and 8 bases separated the two germline ends. For the CDR3, the DNA is TGTGCCAGCAGCTTAGCGGCCGCTGCCTACGAGCAGTACTTC. This translates into CASSLAAAAYEQYF.

This clonotype was seen only once. The chain joins TRBV29-1 to TRBJ1-2; D is possibly TRBD1 (6 bases). Trimming shortened V by 6 bases and J by 2 bases, and 22 bases separated the two germline ends. CDR1 and CDR2 from the germline V gene are SQVTM and ANQGSEA. The CDR3 spans 16 residues. Written as DNA, the CDR3 is TGCAGCGTCTCAAGGGCTGACAGGCACCCCAACTATGGCTACACCTTC. This codes for CSVSRADRHPNYGYTF.

This clonotype has a handful of counts. V usage is TRBV5-6 and J usage is TRBJ2-5; D may be TRBD1 (6 bases). The CDR3 has 15 residues. The germline V gene has CDR1 SGHDT and CDR2 YYEEEE. Trimming removed 4 bases at V and 5 bases at J, with 18 bases between. The CDR3 coding sequence is TGTGCCAGCAGCCTCCGACAGGCGGGTATGGAGACCCAGTACTTC. Residues: CASSLRQAGMETQYF.

In its sample, this clonotype was seen a few times. A clone one base away is much larger, so this may be a read error. Lacking the conserved final phenylalanine or tryptophan, this CDR3 likely reflects a read error. The gene calls are TRBV20-1 and TRBJ2-1, with a weak D call TRBD1 (6 bases). Germline-derived CDR1 and CDR2 are DFQATT and SNEGSKA (reference sequence). The CDR3 consists of 12 residues. V was trimmed by 2 bases and J by 9 bases, leaving 11 bases between them. The CDR3 DNA is TGCAGTGCTAGATTACAGGGTCTTGAGCAGTTCCTC. Encoded protein: CSARLQGLEQFL.

A word on this clonotype: A single base separates this from a much larger clone, so it may be a read error. The CDR3 does not close with the conserved phenylalanine or tryptophan, likely indicating a read error. The V gene is TRBV6-5, the J gene TRBJ1-1, with 7 bases lining up with TRBD1. CDR3 length equals 13 residues. Germline V gives CDR1 MNHEY, CDR2 SVGAGI. The J segment lost 1 base and the V segment lost 4 bases, leaving 0 bases of the junction unmatched. The DNA of the CDR3 is TGTGCCAGCAGTTGGACAGGGAACACTGAAGCTTTCTAT. Amino acid sequence: CASSWTGNTEAFY.